This is a list of T cell receptor beta chains from one sample in a study of blood T cell repertoires in COVID-19. Sequencing used immunoSEQ multiplex PCR; TCRdb keeps in-frame clones, though not all of them. The profile shows over 200,000 clones, under 85% of them singletons. What was sequenced was peripheral blood. Receptors were obtained from a woman aged 25 to 39 with COVID-19, enrolled during active disease. Each CDR3 is given with its conserved first and last residue. Each record gives: clone size, J gene, D gene, V gene, CDR3 protein, CDR3 DNA. The D gene is left open where the match is weak. Some rows mark clone size as missing; the rest say once, few, many or name a class of expanded clone.

abundance: -
j_gene: TRBJ1-2
d_gene: -
v_gene: TRBV6-6
CDR3aa: CASSYQAPASNYGYTF
CDR3nt: TGTGCCAGCAGTTACCAGGCTCCCGCGTCTAACTATGGCTACACCTTC

abundance: -
j_gene: TRBJ1-1
d_gene: -
v_gene: TRBV19
CDR3aa: CASSTTRREGRGAEAFF
CDR3nt: TGTGCCAGTAGTACTACCCGCCGAGAAGGTCGGGGGGCTGAAGCTTTCTTT

abundance: -
j_gene: TRBJ1-4
d_gene: TRBD1
v_gene: TRBV5-1
CDR3aa: CASSFLTGGNEKLFF
CDR3nt: TGCGCCAGCAGCTTCTTGACAGGGGGGAACGAAAAACTGTTTTTT

abundance: few
j_gene: TRBJ2-3
d_gene: -
v_gene: TRBV11-3
CDR3aa: CASSLGRSTDTQYF
CDR3nt: TGTGCCAGCAGCTTAGGTCGGAGCACAGATACGCAGTATTTT

abundance: -
j_gene: TRBJ2-1
d_gene: -
v_gene: TRBV6-5
CDR3aa: CASEVGVHNEQFF
CDR3nt: TGTGCCAGCGAGGTAGGGGTCCACAATGAGCAGTTCTTC

abundance: -
j_gene: TRBJ1-2
d_gene: TRBD1
v_gene: TRBV6-2/TRBV6-3
CDR3aa: CASSAPGQGGMNYGYTF
CDR3nt: TGTGCCAGCAGTGCACCGGGACAGGGAGGTATGAACTATGGCTACACCTTC

abundance: -
j_gene: TRBJ1-2
d_gene: TRBD1
v_gene: TRBV4-2
CDR3aa: CASSQDLQGAIYGYTF
CDR3nt: TGTGCCAGCAGCCAAGATCTTCAGGGGGCGATCTATGGCTACACCTTC

abundance: -
j_gene: TRBJ1-2
d_gene: TRBD1
v_gene: TRBV6-5
CDR3aa: CASRTGTNYGYTF
CDR3nt: TGTGCCAGCAGGACAGGGACTAACTATGGCTACACCTTC

abundance: -
j_gene: TRBJ2-5
d_gene: -
v_gene: TRBV20-1
CDR3aa: CSARRGETQYF
CDR3nt: TGCAGTGCTAGAAGGGGCGAGACCCAGTACTTC

abundance: -
j_gene: TRBJ2-7
d_gene: -
v_gene: TRBV29-1
CDR3aa: CSATGTTPYEQYF
CDR3nt: TGCAGCGCCACCGGGACAACTCCCTACGAGCAGTACTTC

abundance: -
j_gene: TRBJ2-7
d_gene: -
v_gene: TRBV6-6
CDR3aa: CASSRPPGYEGFAYEQYF
CDR3nt: TGTGCCAGCAGTCGCCCCCCGGGATATGAGGGCTTCGCCTACGAGCAGTACTTC

abundance: -
j_gene: TRBJ2-7
d_gene: -
v_gene: TRBV3-1/TRBV3-2
CDR3aa: CASSQVPGKRSSYEQYF
CDR3nt: TGTGCCAGCAGCCAAGTACCAGGGAAAAGGAGCTCCTACGAGCAGTACTTC

abundance: -
j_gene: TRBJ2-7
d_gene: -
v_gene: TRBV6-2/TRBV6-3
CDR3aa: CASSYLRTDYEQYF
CDR3nt: TGTGCCAGCAGTTACTTGAGGACAGACTACGAGCAGTACTTC

abundance: -
j_gene: TRBJ1-6
d_gene: -
v_gene: TRBV19
CDR3aa: CASRTDNSPLHF
CDR3nt: TGTGCCAGTAGGACAGATAATTCACCCCTCCACTTT

abundance: -
j_gene: TRBJ2-3
d_gene: -
v_gene: TRBV9
CDR3aa: CASSVATTDTQYF
CDR3nt: TGTGCCAGCAGCGTAGCGACAACAGATACGCAGTATTTT

abundance: -
j_gene: TRBJ2-5
d_gene: -
v_gene: TRBV5-5
CDR3aa: CASSFGASGGKETQYF
CDR3nt: TGTGCCAGCAGCTTCGGTGCTTCAGGGGGGAAAGAGACCCAGTACTTC

abundance: -
j_gene: TRBJ2-7
d_gene: TRBD2
v_gene: TRBV11-2
CDR3aa: CASSSLNRLAKGYEQYF
CDR3nt: TGTGCCAGCAGCTCGCTAAACCGACTAGCGAAGGGCTACGAGCAGTACTTC

abundance: -
j_gene: TRBJ2-3
d_gene: -
v_gene: TRBV2
CDR3aa: CASSEANPSADTQYF
CDR3nt: TGTGCCAGCAGTGAAGCGAATCCTTCGGCAGATACGCAGTATTTT

abundance: -
j_gene: TRBJ2-2
d_gene: -
v_gene: TRBV2
CDR3aa: CASTKKLERTGELFF
CDR3nt: TGTGCCAGCACTAAAAAGCTTGAGCGGACCGGGGAGCTGTTTTTT

abundance: -
j_gene: TRBJ2-3
d_gene: TRBD2
v_gene: TRBV10-3
CDR3aa: CAIRGGTSGSTDTQYF
CDR3nt: TGTGCCATCAGGGGGGGGACTAGCGGGAGCACAGATACGCAGTATTTT